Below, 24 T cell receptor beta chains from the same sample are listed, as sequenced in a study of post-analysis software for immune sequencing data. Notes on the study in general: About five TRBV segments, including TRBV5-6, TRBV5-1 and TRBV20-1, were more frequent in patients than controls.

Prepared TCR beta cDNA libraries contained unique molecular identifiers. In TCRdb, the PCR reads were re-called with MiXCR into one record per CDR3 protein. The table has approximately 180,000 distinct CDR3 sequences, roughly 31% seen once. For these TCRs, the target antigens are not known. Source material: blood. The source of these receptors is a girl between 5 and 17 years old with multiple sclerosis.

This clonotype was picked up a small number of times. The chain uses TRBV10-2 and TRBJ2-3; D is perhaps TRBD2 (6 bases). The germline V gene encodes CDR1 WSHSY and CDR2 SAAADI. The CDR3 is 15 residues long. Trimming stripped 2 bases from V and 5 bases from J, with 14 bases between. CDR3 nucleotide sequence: TGCGCCAGCAGTGAGGGGGCGGGAAAAGGAGATACGCAGTATTTT. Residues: CASSEGAGKGDTQYF.

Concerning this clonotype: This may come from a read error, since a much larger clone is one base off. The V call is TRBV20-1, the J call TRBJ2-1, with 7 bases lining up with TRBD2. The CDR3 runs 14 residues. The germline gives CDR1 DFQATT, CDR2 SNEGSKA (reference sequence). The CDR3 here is CSARNPGRGNERFF. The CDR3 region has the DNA TGCAGTGCTAGGAATCCAGGGAGGGGCAATGAGCGGTTCTTC.

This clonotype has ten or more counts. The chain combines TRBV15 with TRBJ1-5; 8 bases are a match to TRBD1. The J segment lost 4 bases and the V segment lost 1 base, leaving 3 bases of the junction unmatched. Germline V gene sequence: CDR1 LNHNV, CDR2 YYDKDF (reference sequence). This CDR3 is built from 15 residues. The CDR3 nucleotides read TGTGCCACCAGCAGAGGGTGGACAGGGAATCAGCCCCAGCATTTT. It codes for CATSRGWTGNQPQHF.

CDR3 region: CATGGGNQETQYF. DNA for the CDR3: TGTGCCACGGGTGGGGGGAACCAAGAGACCCAGTACTTC. The rearrangement links TRBV7-9 to TRBJ2-5, with a weak D call TRBD2 (6 bases). Germline V gives CDR1 SEHNR, CDR2 FQNEAQ (reference sequence). V was pared by 10 bases and J by 0 bases, with 12 bases between. The CDR3 runs to 13 residues.

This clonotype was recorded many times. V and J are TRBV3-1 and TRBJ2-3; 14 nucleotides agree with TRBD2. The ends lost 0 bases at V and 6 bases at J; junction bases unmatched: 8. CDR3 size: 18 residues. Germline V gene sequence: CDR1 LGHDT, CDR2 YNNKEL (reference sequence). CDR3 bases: TGTGCCAGCAGCCAAGACCTTATGGGGACTAGCGGGAGTGATACGCAGTATTTT. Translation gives CASSQDLMGTSGSDTQYF.

CDR3 coding DNA: TGTGCCAGCAGCTTTAGTACAGCGGGAGAACACTACGAGCAGTACTTC. Its translation is CASSFSTAGEHYEQYF. The V gene is TRBV5-4, the J gene TRBJ2-7; 8 positions match TRBD2. The V gene end was trimmed by 2 bases and the J gene end by 3 bases; junction bases not matched to a gene: 10. CDR1 SGHNT and CDR2 YYREEE come from the germline V gene (reference sequence). This CDR3 has 16 residues.

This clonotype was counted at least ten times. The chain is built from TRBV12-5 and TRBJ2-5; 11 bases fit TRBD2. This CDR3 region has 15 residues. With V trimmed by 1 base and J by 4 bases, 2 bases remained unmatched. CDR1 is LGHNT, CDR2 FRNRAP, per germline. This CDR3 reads CASGLELAGVETQYF. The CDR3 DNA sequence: TGTGCTAGTGGTTTGGAACTAGCGGGAGTAGAGACCCAGTACTTC.

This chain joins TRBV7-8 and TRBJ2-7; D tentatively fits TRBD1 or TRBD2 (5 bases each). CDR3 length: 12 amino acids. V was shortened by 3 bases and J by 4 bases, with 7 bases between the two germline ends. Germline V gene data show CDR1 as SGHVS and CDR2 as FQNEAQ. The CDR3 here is CASSFWGYEQYF. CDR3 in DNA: TGTGCCAGCAGCTTTTGGGGGTACGAGCAGTACTTC.

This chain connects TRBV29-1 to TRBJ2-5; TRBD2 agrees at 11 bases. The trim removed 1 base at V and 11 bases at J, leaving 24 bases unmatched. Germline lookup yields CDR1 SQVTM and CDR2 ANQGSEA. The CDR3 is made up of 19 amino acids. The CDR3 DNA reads TGCAGCGTTGAAGGGGCTAGCGGGAGGCCCCGGCTTCTTTACGATGAGCAGTACTTC. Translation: CSVEGASGRPRLLYDEQYF.

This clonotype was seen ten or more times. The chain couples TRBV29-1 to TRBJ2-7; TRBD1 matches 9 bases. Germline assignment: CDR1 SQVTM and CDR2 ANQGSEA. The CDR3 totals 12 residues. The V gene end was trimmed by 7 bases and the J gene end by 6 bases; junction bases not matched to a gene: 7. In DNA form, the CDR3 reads TGCAGCGGGGGACAGGGCGGGCGCGAGCAGTACTTC. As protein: CSGGQGGREQYF.

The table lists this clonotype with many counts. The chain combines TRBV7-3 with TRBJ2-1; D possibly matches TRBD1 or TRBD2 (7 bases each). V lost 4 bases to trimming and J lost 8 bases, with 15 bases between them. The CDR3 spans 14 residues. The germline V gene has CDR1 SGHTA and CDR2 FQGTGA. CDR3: CASSSGGGADEQFF. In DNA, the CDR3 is TGTGCCAGCAGCTCAGGGGGGGGAGCGGATGAGCAGTTCTTC.

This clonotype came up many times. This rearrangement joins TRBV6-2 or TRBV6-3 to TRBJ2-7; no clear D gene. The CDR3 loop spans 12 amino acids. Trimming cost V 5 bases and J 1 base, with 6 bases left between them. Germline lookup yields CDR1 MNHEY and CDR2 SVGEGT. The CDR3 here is CASSDPSYEQYF. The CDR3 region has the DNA TGTGCCAGCAGTGACCCGTCCTACGAGCAGTACTTC.

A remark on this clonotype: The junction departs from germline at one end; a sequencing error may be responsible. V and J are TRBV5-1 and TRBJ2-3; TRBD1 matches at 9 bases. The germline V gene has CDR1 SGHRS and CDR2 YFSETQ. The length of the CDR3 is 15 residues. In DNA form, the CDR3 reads TGCGCCGGCAGCTTGCGGGACAGGGCACAAGATACGCAGTATTTT. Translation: CAGSLRDRAQDTQYF.

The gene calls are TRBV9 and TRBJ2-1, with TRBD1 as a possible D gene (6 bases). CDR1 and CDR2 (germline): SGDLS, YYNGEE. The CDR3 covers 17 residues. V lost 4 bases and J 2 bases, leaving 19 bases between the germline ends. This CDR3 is CASSPDLGQPPYNEQFF. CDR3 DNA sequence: TGTGCCAGCAGCCCCGATTTGGGACAACCGCCCTACAATGAGCAGTTCTTC.

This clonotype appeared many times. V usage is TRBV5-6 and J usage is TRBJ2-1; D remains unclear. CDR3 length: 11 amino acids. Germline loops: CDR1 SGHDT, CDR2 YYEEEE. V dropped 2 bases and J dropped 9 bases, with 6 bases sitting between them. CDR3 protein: CASSLTVEQFF. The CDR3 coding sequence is TGTGCCAGCAGCTTAACCGTTGAGCAGTTCTTC.

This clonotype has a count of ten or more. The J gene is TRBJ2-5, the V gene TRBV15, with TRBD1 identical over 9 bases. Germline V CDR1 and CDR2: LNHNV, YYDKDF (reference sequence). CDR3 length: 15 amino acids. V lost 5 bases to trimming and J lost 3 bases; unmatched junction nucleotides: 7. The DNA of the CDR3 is TGTGCCACCAGCCTTCCTTGGACAGGGGAAGAGACCCAGTACTTC. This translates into CATSLPWTGEETQYF.

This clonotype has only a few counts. The chain's CDR3 is CASSQSDPASWWDTQYF. DNA of the CDR3: TGCGCCAGCAGCCAATCGGACCCAGCCTCGTGGTGGGATACGCAGTATTTT. The chain carries TRBV4-1 and TRBJ2-3; no definite D call. The V end was cut by 2 bases, the J end by 6 bases, with 21 bases between. Looked up from germline, CDR1 is MGHRA and CDR2 is YSYEKL. The CDR3 is 17 amino acids.

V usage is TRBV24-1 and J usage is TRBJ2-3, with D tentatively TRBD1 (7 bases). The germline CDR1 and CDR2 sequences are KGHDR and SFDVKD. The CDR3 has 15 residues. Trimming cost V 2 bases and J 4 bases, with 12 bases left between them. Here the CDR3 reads CATSDSGDSADTQYF. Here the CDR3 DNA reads TGTGCCACCAGTGATTCGGGGGACAGCGCAGATACGCAGTATTTT.

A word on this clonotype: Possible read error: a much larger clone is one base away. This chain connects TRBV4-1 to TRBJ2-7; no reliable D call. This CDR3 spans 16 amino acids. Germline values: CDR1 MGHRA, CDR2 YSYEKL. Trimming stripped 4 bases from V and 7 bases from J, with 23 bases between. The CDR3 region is CASSPPFKGSGNEQYF. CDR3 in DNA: TGCGCCAGCAGCCCACCCTTTAAGGGTTCTGGCAATGAGCAGTACTTC.

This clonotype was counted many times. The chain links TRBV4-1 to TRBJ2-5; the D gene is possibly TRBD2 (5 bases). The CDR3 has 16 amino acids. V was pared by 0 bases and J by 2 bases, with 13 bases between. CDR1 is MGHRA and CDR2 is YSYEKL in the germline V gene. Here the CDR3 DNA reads TGCGCCAGCAGCCAAGAGACCAGCGGACTTCAAGAGACCCAGTACTTC. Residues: CASSQETSGLQETQYF.

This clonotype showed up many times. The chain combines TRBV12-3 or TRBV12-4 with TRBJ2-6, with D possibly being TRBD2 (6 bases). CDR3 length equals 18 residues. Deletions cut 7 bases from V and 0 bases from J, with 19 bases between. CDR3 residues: CASNPHARGVSGANVLTF. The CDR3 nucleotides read TGTGCCAGCAACCCCCACGCGCGGGGAGTCTCTGGGGCCAACGTCCTGACTTTC.

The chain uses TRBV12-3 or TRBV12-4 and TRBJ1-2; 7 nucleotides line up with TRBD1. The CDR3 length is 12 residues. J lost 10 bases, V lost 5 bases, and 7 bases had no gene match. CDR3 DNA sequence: TGTGCCAGCAGTCGCGGACAGGTGGTCTACACCTTC. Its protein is CASSRGQVVYTF.

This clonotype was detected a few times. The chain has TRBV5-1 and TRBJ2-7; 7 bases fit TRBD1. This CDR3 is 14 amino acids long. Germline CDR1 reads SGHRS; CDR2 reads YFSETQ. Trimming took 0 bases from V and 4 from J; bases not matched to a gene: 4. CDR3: CASSLGPGQYEQYF. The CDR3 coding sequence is TGCGCCAGCAGCTTGGGACCGGGACAGTACGAGCAGTACTTC.

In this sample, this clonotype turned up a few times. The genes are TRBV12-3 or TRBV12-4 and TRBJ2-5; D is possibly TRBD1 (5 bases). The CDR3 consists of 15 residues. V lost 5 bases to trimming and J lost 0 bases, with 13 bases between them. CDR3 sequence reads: CASSAQTAHQETQYF. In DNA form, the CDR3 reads TGTGCCAGCAGTGCCCAGACAGCGCACCAAGAGACCCAGTACTTC.